This T cell receptor (beta chain) emerged from a study of blood T cell repertoires in COVID-19. This clone was seen a few times. V was cut by 6 bases and J by 0 bases, with 18 bases left in between. Per germline, CDR1 SNHLY and CDR2 FYNNEI. The CDR3 has 17 residues. Study processing details: Reference gene primer amplification yielded estimated nucleated cell counts. Sequencing was performed with immunoSEQ multiplex PCR; in TCRdb, only in-frame clones are kept and a portion is missing. V, J and clone size reflect that table, while D and trimming were determined from the DNA. The sample holds 130,000 or so clones, 70% to 85% seen once.

This rearrangement joins TRBV2 to TRBJ1-5; possible D gene TRBD1, 5 bases. The sequence was collected from a woman at least 80 years old with acute or convalescent COVID-19. Sample: peripheral blood. This CDR3 is CASSGGGMGYSNQPQHF. As DNA, the CDR3 is TGTGCCAGCAGCGGGGGGGGAATGGGGTATAGCAATCAGCCCCAGCATTTT.